These 6 T cell receptor beta chains share one sample of origin, sequenced in a study of cytomegalovirus exposure and HLA in healthy donors. A multiplex PCR was run with 60 Vbeta primers and 13 Jbeta primers. Method: immunoSEQ multiplex PCR; TCRdb's copy keeps in-frame clones and lacks some. This repertoire includes tens of thousands of clones. The source material was PBMCs. All receptors derive from a girl under 18 in good health and CMV-seropositive.

The chain links TRBV19 to TRBJ1-1; D is ambiguous. The CDR3 consists of 15 residues. V was cut by 0 bases and J by 1 base, with 9 bases left in between. The germline V gene has CDR1 LNHDA and CDR2 SQIVND (reference sequence). The CDR3, as DNA: TGTGCCAGTAGTATAGAGGCTTGGAGGAACACTGAAGCTTTCTTT. This gives the protein CASSIEAWRNTEAFF.

The chain combines TRBV6-5 with TRBJ1-1; TRBD1 aligns across 7 bases. CDR1 is MNHEY, CDR2 SVGAGI, per germline. The CDR3 contains 16 residues. V gave up 4 bases and J gave up 0 bases; unmatched junction bases: 8. This chain's CDR3 is CASSSQGGRMNTEAFF. The CDR3 coding sequence is TGTGCCAGCAGTTCCCAGGGGGGCAGAATGAACACTGAAGCTTTCTTT.

The V gene is TRBV9, the J gene TRBJ1-3, with unresolved D. Looked up from germline, CDR1 is SGDLS and CDR2 is YYNGEE. V lost 3 bases and J 4 bases, leaving 14 bases between the germline ends. The CDR3 spans 15 residues. The CDR3 sequence: CASSALENAGNTIYF. In DNA form, the CDR3 reads TGTGCCAGCAGCGCCTTAGAAAACGCCGGAAACACCATATATTTT.

J is TRBJ1-5 and V is TRBV5-6, with TRBD1 as a possible D gene (5 bases). Trimming pared 3 bases from V and 4 bases from J, leaving 14 bases between. The CDR3 spans 15 residues. Germline assignment: CDR1 SGHDT and CDR2 YYEEEE. CDR3 in amino acids: CASSYFQGRNQPQHF. In DNA, the CDR3 is TGTGCCAGCAGCTACTTCCAGGGAAGGAATCAGCCCCAGCATTTT.

The chain employs TRBV5-6 and TRBJ2-5; 9 bases align to TRBD1. Matching the DNA end better, TRBJ2-7 makes the J call doubtful. The CDR3 has 14 residues. The V gene's germline CDR1 is SGHDT and CDR2 YYEEEE. The CDR3 reads CASRSGQGYYEQYF. CDR3 DNA sequence: TGTGCCAGCAGATCGGGACAGGGATACTACGAGCAGTACTTC.

This chain uses TRBV18 with TRBJ2-5, with D possibly TRBD2 on 6 matching bases. This CDR3 is built from 13 residues. The germline gives CDR1 KGHSH, CDR2 LQKENI. Deletions cut 5 bases from V and 5 bases from J, with 12 bases between. The CDR3 here is CASSSTSWETQYF. CDR3 DNA sequence: TGTGCCAGCTCATCGACTAGTTGGGAGACCCAGTACTTC.